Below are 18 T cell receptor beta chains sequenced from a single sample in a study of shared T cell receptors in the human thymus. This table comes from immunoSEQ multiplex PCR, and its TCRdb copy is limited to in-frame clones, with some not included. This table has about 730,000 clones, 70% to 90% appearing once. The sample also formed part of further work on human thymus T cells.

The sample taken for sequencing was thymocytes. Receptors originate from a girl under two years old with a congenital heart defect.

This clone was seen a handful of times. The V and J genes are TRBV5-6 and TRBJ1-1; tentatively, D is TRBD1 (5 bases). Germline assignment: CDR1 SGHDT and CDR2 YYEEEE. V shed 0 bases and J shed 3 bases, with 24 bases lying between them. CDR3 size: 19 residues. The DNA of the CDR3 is TGTGCCAGCAGCTTGGTTCGAATTGGGGTCAGGGATAAGTACACTGAAGCTTTCTTT. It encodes CASSLVRIGVRDKYTEAFF. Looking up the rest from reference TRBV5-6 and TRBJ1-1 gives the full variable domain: DAGVTQSPTHLIKTRGQQVTLRCSPKSGHDTVSWYQQALGQGPQFIFQYYEEEERQRGNFPDRFSGHQFPNYSSELNVNALLLGDSALYLCASSLVRIGVRDKYTEAFFGQGTRLTVV.

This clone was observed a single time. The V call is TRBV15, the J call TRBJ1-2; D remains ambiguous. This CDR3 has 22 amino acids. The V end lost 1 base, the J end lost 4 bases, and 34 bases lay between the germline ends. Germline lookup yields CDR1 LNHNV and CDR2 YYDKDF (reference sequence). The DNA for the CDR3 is TGTGCCACCAGCAGAGTATGTGAGTCTGACCCAGAGGCGAGGAGGGTTTCCTATGGCTACACCTTC. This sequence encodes CATSRVCESDPEARRVSYGYTF. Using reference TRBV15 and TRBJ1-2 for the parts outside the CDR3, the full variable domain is DAMVIQNPRYQVTQFGKPVTLSCSQTLNHNVMYWYQQKSSQAPKLLFHYYDKDFNNEADTPDNFQSRRPNTSFCFLDIRSPGLGDTAMYLCATSRVCESDPEARRVSYGYTFGSGTRLTVV.

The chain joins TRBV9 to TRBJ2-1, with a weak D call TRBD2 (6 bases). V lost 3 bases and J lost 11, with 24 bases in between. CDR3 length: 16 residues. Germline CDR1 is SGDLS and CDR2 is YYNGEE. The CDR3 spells CASSGGLSPGAEKQFF. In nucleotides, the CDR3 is TGTGCCAGCAGCGGCGGACTAAGTCCGGGTGCGGAGAAGCAGTTCTTC.

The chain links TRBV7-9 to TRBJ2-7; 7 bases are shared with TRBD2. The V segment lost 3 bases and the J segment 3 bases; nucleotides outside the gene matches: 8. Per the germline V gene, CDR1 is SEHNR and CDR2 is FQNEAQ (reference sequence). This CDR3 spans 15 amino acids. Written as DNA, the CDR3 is TGTGCCAGCAGCTTCGGGGAGGGCGGAATCTACGAGCAGTACTTC. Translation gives CASSFGEGGIYEQYF.

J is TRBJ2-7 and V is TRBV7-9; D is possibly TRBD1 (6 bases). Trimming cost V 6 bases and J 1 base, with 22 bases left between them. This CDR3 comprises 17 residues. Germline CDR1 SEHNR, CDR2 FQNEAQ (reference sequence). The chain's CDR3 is CASSGGIPGHTSYEQYF. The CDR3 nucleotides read TGTGCCAGCAGTGGGGGAATACCGGGACACACATCCTACGAGCAGTACTTC.

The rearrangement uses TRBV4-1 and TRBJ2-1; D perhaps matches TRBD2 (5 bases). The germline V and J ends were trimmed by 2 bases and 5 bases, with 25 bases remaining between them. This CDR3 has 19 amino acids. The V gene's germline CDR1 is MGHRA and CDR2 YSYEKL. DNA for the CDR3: TGCGCCAGCAGCCAATTAAGCCTCGGTTCAACTAGTTGGCACAATGAGCAGTTCTTC. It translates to CASSQLSLGSTSWHNEQFF.

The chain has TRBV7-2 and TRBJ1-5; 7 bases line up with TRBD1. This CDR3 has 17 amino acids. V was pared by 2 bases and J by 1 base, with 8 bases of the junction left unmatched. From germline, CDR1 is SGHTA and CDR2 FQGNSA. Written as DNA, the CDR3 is TGTGCCAGCAGCTTATCCCACTCAGGGGGGAGCAATCAGCCCCAGCATTTT. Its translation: CASSLSHSGGSNQPQHF.

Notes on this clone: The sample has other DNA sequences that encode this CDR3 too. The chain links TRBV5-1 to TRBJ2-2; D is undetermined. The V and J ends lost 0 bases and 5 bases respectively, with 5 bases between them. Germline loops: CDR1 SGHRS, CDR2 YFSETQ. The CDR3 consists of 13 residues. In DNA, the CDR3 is TGCGCCAGCAGCTTGGTAGTTACCGGGGAGCTGTTTTTT. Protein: CASSLVVTGELFF.

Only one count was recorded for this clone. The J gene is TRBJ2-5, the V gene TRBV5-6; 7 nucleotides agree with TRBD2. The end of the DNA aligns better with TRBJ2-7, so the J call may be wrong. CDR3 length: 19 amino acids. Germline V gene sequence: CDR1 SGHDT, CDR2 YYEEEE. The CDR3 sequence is CASSGKGWPGLKMIGEQYF. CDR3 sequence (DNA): TGTGCCAGCAGCGGGAAGGGCTGGCCGGGACTAAAAATGATTGGCGAGCAGTACTTC.

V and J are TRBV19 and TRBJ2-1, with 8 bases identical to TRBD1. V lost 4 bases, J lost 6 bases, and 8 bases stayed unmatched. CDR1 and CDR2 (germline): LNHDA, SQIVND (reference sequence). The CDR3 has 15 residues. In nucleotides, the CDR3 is TGTGCCAGTAGTACTGACCGGACAGGGTGCAATGAGCAGTTCTTC. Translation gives CASSTDRTGCNEQFF.

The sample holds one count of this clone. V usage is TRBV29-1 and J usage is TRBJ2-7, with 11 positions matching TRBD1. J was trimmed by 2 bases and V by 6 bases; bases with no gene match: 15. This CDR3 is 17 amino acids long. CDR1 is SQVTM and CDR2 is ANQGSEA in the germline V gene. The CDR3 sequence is CSVGTGGPGYPTYEQYF. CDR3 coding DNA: TGCAGCGTCGGGACAGGGGGTCCCGGCTACCCAACCTACGAGCAGTACTTC.

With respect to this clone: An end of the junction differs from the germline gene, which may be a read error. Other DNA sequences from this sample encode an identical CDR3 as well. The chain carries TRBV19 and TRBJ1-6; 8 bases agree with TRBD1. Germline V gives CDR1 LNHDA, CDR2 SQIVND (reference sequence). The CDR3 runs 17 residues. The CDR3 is CASSPGQGAFYNSPLHF. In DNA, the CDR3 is TGTGCCAGTAGTCCCGGACAGGGCGCCTTTTATAATTCCCCCCTCCACTTT.

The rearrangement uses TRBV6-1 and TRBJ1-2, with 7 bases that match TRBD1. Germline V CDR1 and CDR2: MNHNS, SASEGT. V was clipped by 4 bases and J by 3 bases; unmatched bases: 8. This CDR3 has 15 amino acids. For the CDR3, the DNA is TGTGCCAGCAGTGCCCGACAGGGTTTCTACTATGGCTACACCTTC. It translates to CASSARQGFYYGYTF.

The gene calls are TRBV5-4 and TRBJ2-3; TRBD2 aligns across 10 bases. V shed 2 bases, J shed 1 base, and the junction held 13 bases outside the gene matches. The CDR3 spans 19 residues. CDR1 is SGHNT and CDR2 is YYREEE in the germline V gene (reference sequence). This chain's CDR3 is CASSFARPTSGGGTDTQYF. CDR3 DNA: TGTGCCAGCAGCTTTGCTCGGCCTACAAGCGGGGGGGGCACAGATACGCAGTATTTT.

The CDR3 DNA reads as TGTGCCAGCAGTGAAGAGAGGTACTATGGCTACACCTTC. This sequence encodes CASSEERYYGYTF. This chain links TRBV6-1 with TRBJ1-2; D call uncertain. CDR1 is MNHNS, CDR2 SASEGT, per germline. V was pared by 1 base and J by 3 bases, with 6 bases between. There are 13 residues in the CDR3.

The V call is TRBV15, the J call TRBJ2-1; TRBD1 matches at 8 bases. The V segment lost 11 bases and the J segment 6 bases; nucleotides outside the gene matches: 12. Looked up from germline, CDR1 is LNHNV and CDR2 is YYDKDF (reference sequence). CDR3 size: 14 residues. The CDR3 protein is CAARRGQVGNEQFF. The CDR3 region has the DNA TGTGCCGCGAGGAGGGGACAGGTCGGCAATGAGCAGTTCTTC.

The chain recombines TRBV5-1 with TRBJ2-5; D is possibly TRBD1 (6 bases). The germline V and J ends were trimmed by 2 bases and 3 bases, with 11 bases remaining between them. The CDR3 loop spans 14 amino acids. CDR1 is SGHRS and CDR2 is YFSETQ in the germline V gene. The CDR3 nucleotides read TGCGCCAGCAGCTTCCGGGACACTGAAGAGACCCAGTACTTC. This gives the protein CASSFRDTEETQYF.

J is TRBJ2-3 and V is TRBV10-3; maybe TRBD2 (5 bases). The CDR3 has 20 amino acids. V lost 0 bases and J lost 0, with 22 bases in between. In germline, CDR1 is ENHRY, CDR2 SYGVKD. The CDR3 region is CAISESKVARTETSTDTQYF. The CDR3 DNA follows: TGTGCCATCAGTGAGTCGAAGGTAGCGCGGACGGAAACGAGCACAGATACGCAGTATTTT.